Described below is a single TCR beta chain sequence and its context. This CDR3 comprises 15 residues. From germline, CDR1 is SGHNT and CDR2 YYREEE (reference sequence). Trimming left V 0 bases short and J 6 bases short, with 15 bases between. This entry is derived from a study of CD8+ T cells in alopecia areata. Study summary: Each day, treated patients took oral tofacitinib twice, at 5 to 10 mg per dose.

RNA was extracted and reverse transcribed into cDNA as the sequencing template. Assay used: immunoSEQ multiplex PCR; TCRdb lists only in-frame clones, some missing. The data contain 100,000 to 150,000 clones, 45% to 50% of them singletons. V usage is TRBV5-4 and J usage is TRBJ2-5; perhaps TRBD2 as D (6 bases). The sequence derives from a human donor with alopecia areata. The sample was CD8+ T cells sorted from blood, taken at week 0. The CDR3 is CASSLAAAGWKTQYF. CDR3 bases: TGTGCCAGCAGCTTGGCCGCGGCGGGGTGGAAGACCCAGTACTTC.